These 8 T cell receptor beta chains originate from one sample sequenced in a study of graft-versus-host responses after intestinal transplantation (dated by TCRdb to the early 2020s). This specimen's time point label, interpreted: cells obtained before transplantation from donor or recipient. Preparation of the library involved the immunoSEQ multiplex PCR assay. In TCRdb, the immuneACCESS table is reduced to in-frame sequences with V and J assigned. These tables do not hold every clone; where another copy was compared, an unresolved V gene accounts for under half, and the others remain unexplained. For this sample the table gives over 80,000 clones, of which 91% were detected only once. The ten largest clones take up about 0.18% of the sample. Their antigen targets remain unknown. Material: unstimulated CD4+ T cells sorted from spleen or lymph node cells, obtained before transplant. The receptors stem from a human donor who was the organ donor for an intestinal transplant.

With regard to this clone: One end of the junction does not line up with germline, which may come from a read error. This rearrangement joins TRBV4-2 to TRBJ2-5; no firm D call. The germline V gene encodes CDR1 LGHNA and CDR2 YNFKEQ. The CDR3 is made up of 11 amino acids. CDR3 DNA: TGTACCAGCAGCCAAGGGCAGACCCAGTACTTC. Translated: CTSSQGQTQYF.

This clone was seen once. This chain joins TRBV25-1 and TRBJ2-1; 8 bases agree with TRBD2. V trimming: 6 bases; J trimming: 9 bases; junction bases outside the gene matches: 16. Germline CDR1 reads MGHDK; CDR2 reads SYGVNS. The CDR3 loop spans 16 amino acids. CDR3 DNA sequence: TGTGCCAGCAGCGTCCCTCCCGGGACTAGAAGAGGTGAGCAGTTCTTC. It is translated as CASSVPPGTRRGEQFF. The whole variable domain, remainder taken from reference TRBV25-1 and TRBJ2-1, is EADIYQTPRYLVIGTGKKITLECSQTMGHDKMYWYQQDPGMELHLIHYSYGVNSTEKGDLSSESTVSRIRTEHFPLTLESARPSHTSQYLCASSVPPGTRRGEQFFGPGTRLTVL.

The chain employs TRBV7-3 and TRBJ2-7; weak D call: TRBD1 (6 bases). With 8 bases removed from V and 6 bases from J, the gap between germline ends came to 14 bases. The V gene's germline CDR1 is SGHTA and CDR2 FQGTGA. This CDR3 is 12 amino acids long. CDR3: CASQQGNSEQYF. DNA for the CDR3: TGTGCCAGCCAACAGGGAAACAGCGAGCAGTACTTC. Full variable domain (remainder filled in from reference TRBV7-3 and TRBJ2-7): GAGVSQTPSNKVTEKGKYVELRCDPISGHTALYWYRQSLGQGPEFLIYFQGTGAADDSGLPNDRFFAVRPEGSVSTLKIQRTERGDSAVYLCASQQGNSEQYFGPGTRLTVT.

The chain recombines TRBV18 with TRBJ1-1, with a tentative D call TRBD1 (6 bases). Trimming shortened V by 1 base and J by 5 bases, and 17 bases separated the two germline ends. CDR1 KGHSH and CDR2 LQKENI come from the germline V gene. The CDR3 covers 16 residues. The CDR3 sequence: CASSPLGGGPGTEAFF. DNA for the CDR3: TGTGCCAGCTCACCACTGGGCGGGGGCCCCGGGACTGAAGCTTTCTTT.

The chain couples TRBV5-4 to TRBJ1-3; 10 bases fit TRBD1. The V segment lost 4 bases and the J segment 3 bases; nucleotides outside the gene matches: 4. Germline V gene sequence: CDR1 SGHNT, CDR2 YYREEE (reference sequence). CDR3 length equals 15 residues. The chain's CDR3 is CASSLDRGHGNTIYF. The CDR3 bases are TGTGCCAGCAGCCTAGACAGGGGGCATGGAAACACCATATATTTT.

The sample holds a few counts of this clone. This chain joins TRBV9 and TRBJ2-3, with TRBD1 as a possible D gene (6 bases). The CDR3 extends over 15 amino acids. Looked up from germline, CDR1 is SGDLS and CDR2 is YYNGEE. Trimming left V 0 bases short and J 1 base short, with 9 bases between. The CDR3 sequence is CASSVVGAGTDTQYF. CDR3 nucleotides: TGTGCCAGCAGCGTAGTGGGGGCTGGCACAGATACGCAGTATTTT.

The rearrangement uses TRBV7-9 and TRBJ2-5, with TRBD2 matching over 7 bases. The J call may be wrong; the DNA end is better matched by TRBJ2-7. Per the germline V gene, CDR1 is SEHNR and CDR2 is FQNEAQ (reference sequence). This CDR3 spans 14 amino acids. The DNA for the CDR3 is TGTGCCAGCAGCTCTAGCGGCCAAGGTTACGAGCAGTACTTC. As protein: CASSSSGQGYEQYF.

The J gene is TRBJ1-2, the V gene TRBV7-2, with D uncertain. The CDR3 covers 12 residues. Germline V CDR1 and CDR2: SGHTA, FQGNSA. V was cut by 5 bases and J by 8 bases, with 12 bases left in between. The CDR3 is CASSTRAGGYTF. CDR3 bases: TGTGCCAGCAGCACACGAGCGGGCGGCTACACCTTC.